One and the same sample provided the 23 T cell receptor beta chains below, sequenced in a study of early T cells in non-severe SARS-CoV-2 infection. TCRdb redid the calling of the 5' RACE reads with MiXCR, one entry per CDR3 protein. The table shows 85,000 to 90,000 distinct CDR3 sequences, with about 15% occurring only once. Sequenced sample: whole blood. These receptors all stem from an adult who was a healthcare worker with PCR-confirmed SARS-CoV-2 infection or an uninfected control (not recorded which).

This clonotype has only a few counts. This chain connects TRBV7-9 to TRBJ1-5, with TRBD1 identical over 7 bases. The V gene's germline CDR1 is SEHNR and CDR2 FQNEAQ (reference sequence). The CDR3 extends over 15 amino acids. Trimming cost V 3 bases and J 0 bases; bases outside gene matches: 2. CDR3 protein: CASSLGDSSNQPQHF. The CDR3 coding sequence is TGTGCCAGCAGCTTGGGGGACAGTAGCAATCAGCCCCAGCATTTT.

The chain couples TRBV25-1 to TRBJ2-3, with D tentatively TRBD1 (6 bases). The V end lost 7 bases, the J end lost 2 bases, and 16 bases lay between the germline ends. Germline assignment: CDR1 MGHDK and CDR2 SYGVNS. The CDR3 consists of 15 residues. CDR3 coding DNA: TGTGCCAGCACCCGGGACACCGCAAACACAGATACGCAGTATTTT. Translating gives CASTRDTANTDTQYF.

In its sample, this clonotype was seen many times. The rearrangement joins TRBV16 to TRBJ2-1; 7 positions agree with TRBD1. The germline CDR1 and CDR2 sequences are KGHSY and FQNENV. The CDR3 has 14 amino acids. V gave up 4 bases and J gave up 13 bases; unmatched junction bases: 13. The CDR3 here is CASSPTRGTGDQFF. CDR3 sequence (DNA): TGTGCCAGCAGCCCGACACGTGGCACAGGGGACCAGTTCTTC.

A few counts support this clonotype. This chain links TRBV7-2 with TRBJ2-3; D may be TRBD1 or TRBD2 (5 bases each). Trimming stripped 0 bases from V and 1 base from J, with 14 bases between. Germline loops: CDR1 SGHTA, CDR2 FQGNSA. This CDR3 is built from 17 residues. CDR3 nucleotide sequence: TGTGCCAGCAGCTTAGCGATGGGGGTGGGCCGCACAGATACGCAGTATTTT. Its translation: CASSLAMGVGRTDTQYF.

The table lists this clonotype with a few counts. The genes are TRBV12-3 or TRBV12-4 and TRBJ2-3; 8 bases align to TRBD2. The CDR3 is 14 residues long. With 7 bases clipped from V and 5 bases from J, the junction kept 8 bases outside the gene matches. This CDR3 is CASTLSGGGDTQYF. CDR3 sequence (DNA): TGTGCCAGCACCCTCTCGGGGGGGGGAGATACGCAGTATTTT.

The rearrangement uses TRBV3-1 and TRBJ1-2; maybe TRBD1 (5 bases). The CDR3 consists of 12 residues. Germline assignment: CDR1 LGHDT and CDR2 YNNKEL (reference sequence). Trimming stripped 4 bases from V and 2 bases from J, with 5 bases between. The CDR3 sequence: CASSRGNYGYTF. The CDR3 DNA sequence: TGTGCCAGCAGCCGGGGGAACTATGGCTACACCTTC.

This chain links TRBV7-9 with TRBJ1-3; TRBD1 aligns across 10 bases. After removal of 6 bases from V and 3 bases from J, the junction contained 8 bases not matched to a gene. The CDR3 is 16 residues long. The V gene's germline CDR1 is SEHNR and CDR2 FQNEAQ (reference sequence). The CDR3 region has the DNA TGTGCCAGCAGACAAACCGGGACAGGGGTTGGAAACACCATATATTTT. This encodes CASRQTGTGVGNTIYF.

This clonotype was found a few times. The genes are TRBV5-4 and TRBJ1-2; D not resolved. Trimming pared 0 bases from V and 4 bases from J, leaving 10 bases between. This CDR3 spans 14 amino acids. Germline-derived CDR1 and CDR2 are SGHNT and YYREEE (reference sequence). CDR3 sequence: CASSLDREGYGYTF. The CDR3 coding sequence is TGTGCCAGCAGCTTGGATAGGGAGGGCTATGGCTACACCTTC.

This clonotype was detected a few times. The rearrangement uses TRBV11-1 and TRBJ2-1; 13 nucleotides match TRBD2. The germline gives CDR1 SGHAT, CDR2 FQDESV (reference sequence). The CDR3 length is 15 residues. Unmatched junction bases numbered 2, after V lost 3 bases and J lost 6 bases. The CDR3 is CASSFGTSGVNEQFF. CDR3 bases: TGTGCCAGCAGCTTCGGGACTAGCGGGGTCAATGAGCAGTTCTTC.

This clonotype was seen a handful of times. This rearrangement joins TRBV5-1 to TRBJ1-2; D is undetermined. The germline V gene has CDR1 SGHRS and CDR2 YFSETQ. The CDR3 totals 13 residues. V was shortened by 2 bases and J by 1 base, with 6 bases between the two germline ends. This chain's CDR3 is CASSFLGNYGYTF. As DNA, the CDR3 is TGCGCCAGCAGCTTTCTCGGTAACTATGGCTACACCTTC.

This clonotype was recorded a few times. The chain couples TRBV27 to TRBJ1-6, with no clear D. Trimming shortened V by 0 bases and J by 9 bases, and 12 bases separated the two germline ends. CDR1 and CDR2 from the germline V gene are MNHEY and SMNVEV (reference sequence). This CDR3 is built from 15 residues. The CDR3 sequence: CASSLSFHGGSPLHF. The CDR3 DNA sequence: TGTGCCAGCAGTTTATCATTCCACGGAGGTTCACCCCTCCACTTT.

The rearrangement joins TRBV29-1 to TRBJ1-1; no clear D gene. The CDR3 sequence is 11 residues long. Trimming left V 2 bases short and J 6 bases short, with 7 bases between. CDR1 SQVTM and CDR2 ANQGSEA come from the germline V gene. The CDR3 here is CSVERFPEAFF. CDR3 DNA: TGCAGCGTTGAAAGGTTCCCTGAAGCTTTCTTT.

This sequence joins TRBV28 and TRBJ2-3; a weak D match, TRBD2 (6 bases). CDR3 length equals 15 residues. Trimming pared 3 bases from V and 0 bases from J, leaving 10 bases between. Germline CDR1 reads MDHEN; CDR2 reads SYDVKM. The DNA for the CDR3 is TGTGCCAGCAGTTTGGGACTCCTTAGCACAGATACGCAGTATTTT. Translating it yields CASSLGLLSTDTQYF.

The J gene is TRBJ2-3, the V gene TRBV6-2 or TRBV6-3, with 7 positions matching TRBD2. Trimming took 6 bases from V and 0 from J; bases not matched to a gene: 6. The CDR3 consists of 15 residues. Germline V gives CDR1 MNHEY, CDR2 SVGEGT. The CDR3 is CASRISGKSTDTQYF. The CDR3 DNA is TGTGCCAGCAGGATAAGCGGGAAGAGCACAGATACGCAGTATTTT.

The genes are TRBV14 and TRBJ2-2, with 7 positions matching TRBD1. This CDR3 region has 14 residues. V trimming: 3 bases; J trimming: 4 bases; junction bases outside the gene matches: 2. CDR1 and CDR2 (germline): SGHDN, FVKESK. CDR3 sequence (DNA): TGTGCCAGCAGCCAGACAGGGAGCACCGGGGAGCTGTTTTTT. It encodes CASSQTGSTGELFF.

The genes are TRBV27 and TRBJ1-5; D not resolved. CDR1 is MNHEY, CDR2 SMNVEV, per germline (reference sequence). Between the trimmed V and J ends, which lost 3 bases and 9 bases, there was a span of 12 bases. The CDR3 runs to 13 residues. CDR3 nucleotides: TGTGCCAGCAGTTTTTCCTCCGCGCGGCCCCAGCATTTT. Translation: CASSFSSARPQHF.

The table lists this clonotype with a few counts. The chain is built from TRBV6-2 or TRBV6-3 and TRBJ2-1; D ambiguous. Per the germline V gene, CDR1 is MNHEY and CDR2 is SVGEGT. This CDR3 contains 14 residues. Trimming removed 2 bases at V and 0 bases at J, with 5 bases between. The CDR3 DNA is TGTGCCAGCAGTTACCTAAGCTCCTACAATGAGCAGTTCTTC. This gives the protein CASSYLSSYNEQFF.

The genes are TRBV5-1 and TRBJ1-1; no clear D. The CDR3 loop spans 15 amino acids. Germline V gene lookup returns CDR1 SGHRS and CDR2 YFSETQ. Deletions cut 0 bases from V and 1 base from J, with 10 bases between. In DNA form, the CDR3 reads TGCGCCAGCAGCTTGGAGGTGGGGAAGAACACTGAAGCTTTCTTT. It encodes CASSLEVGKNTEAFF.

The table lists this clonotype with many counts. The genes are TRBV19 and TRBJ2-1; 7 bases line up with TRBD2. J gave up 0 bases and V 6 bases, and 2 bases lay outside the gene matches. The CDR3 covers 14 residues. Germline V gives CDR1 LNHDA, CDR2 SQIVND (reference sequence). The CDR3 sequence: CASRGGSSYNEQFF. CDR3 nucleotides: TGTGCCAGTAGGGGCGGGAGCTCCTACAATGAGCAGTTCTTC.

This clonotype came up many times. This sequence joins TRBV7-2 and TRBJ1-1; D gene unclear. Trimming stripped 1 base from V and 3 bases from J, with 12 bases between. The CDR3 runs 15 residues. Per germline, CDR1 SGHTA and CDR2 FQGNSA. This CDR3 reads CASSLVPQWDTEAFF. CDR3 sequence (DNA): TGTGCCAGCAGCTTAGTGCCCCAATGGGACACTGAAGCTTTCTTT.

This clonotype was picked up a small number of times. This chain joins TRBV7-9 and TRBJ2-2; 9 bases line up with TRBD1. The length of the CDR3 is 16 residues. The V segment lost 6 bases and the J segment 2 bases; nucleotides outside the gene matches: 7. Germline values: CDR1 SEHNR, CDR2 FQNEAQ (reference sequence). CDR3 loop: CASRGLGQGNTGELFF. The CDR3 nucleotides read TGTGCCAGCAGGGGCCTGGGACAGGGTAACACCGGGGAGCTGTTTTTT. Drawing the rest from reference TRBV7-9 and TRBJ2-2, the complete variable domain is DTGVSQNPRHKITKRGQNVTFRCDPISEHNRLYWYRQTLGQGPEFLTYFQNEAQLEKSRLLSDRFSAERPKGSFSTLEIQRTEQGDSAMYLCASRGLGQGNTGELFFGEGSRLTVL.

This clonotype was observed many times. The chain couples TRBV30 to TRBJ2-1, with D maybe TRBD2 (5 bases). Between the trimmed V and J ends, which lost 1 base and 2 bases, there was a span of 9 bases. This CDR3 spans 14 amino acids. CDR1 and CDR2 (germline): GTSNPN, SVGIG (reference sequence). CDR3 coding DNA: TGTGCCTGGAGTGGGCGGACTCCCTACAATGAGCAGTTCTTC. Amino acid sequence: CAWSGRTPYNEQFF.

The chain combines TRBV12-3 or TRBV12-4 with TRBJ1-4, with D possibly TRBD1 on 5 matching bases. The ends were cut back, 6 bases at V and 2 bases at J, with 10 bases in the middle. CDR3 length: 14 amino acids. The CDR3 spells CASSAGDTNEKLFF. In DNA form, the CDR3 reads TGTGCCAGCAGCGCGGGGGACACTAATGAAAAACTGTTTTTT.